This T cell receptor (beta chain) was recovered during a study of OX40 agonist ivuxolimab in advanced cancers. Study context: Patients' therapy was ivuxolimab, an antibody that acts as an agonist of OX40 (CD134). In this trial design, patients received ivuxolimab intravenously at 0.01 to 10 mg/kg every 2 weeks.

Some clones are missing from TCRdb's copy, which holds only in-frame ones; the method was immunoSEQ multiplex PCR. The sample lists 45,000 to 65,000 clones, around 87% occurring once. Trimming left V 2 bases short and J 4 bases short, with 8 bases between. The CDR3 has 13 residues. Germline CDR1 is KGHSH and CDR2 is LQKENI. General study results and limits: Low levels of normalized T-cell clonal expansion also appeared in some nonresponders.

Worth noting for this clone: Its specificity is not known.

J is TRBJ1-2 and V is TRBV18; the D is unclear. The source of this sequence is an adult with an advanced solid tumor such as melanoma, head and neck, liver or kidney cancer. Specimen: CD4+ or CD8+ T cells sorted from blood, collected in a trial of the OX40 agonist ivuxolimab. The CDR3 nucleotides read TGTGCCAGCTCACCAGGGAGCGCCTATGGCTACACCTTC. It codes for CASSPGSAYGYTF.